This T cell receptor beta chain was captured in a study of CD8 T cells in Susac syndrome. The study's findings and limits: By the study's own acknowledgment, its TCR sequencing and HLA analysis included relatively few individuals.

Note on this clonotype: Its target is not known.

It was with random hexamers that 0.5 to 1 ug RNA was reverse transcribed. TCR beta CDR3 was amplified by immunoSEQ multiplex PCR. This amplification extended across 54 Vbeta and 13 Jbeta segments. MiXCR, applied by TCRdb to the immunoSEQ multiplex PCR reads, yields one record per CDR3 protein. Here the sample spans about 300,000 distinct CDR3 sequences, approximately 89% being singletons. The patients who served as multiple sclerosis controls were treatment-naive and had stable or active relapsing-remitting disease that fulfilled the revised McDonald criteria. Negative magnetic isolation gave CD8+ and CD4+ cells; FACS enriched CD8+ TEMRA. Unmatched junction bases numbered 8, after V lost 4 bases and J lost 5 bases. The CDR3 loop spans 16 amino acids. Germline loops: CDR1 SGHDN, CDR2 FVKESK.

This TCR was sampled from a human donor with multiple sclerosis. The sequencing sample was made of CD8+ T cells from PBMCs. The chain carries TRBV14 and TRBJ2-5; 12 nucleotides line up with TRBD2. The CDR3 DNA follows: TGTGCCAGCAGCCTTCAGACTAGCGGGAGAGGCGAGACCCAGTACTTC. It encodes CASSLQTSGRGETQYF.